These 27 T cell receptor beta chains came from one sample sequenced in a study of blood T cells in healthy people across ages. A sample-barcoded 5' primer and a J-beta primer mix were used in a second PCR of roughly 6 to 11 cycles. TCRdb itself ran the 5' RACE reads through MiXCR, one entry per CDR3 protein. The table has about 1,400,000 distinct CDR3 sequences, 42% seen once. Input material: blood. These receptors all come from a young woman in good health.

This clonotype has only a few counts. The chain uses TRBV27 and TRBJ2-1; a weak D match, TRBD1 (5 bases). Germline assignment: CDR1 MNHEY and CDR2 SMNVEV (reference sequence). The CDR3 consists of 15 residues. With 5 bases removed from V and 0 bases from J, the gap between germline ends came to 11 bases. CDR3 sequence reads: CASSPGISSYNEQFF. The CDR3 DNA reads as TGTGCCAGCAGTCCAGGGATTAGCTCCTACAATGAGCAGTTCTTC.

CDR3 DNA sequence: TGTGCCTGGAGAATACAGGGAGATAAAGAGACCCAGTACTTC. This codes for CAWRIQGDKETQYF. The chain recombines TRBV30 with TRBJ2-5, with D perhaps TRBD1 (6 bases). CDR3 length: 14 residues. Germline V gene data show CDR1 as GTSNPN and CDR2 as SVGIG (reference sequence). Deletions cut 3 bases from V and 3 bases from J, with 14 bases between.

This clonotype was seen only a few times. CDR3: CASSLSRGTNSPLHF. The CDR3 nucleotides are TGTGCCAGCAGCTTAAGTCGAGGAACTAATTCACCCCTCCACTTT. This sequence joins TRBV7-2 and TRBJ1-6; no firm D call. From germline, CDR1 is SGHTA and CDR2 FQGNSA. The length of the CDR3 is 15 residues. V lost 2 bases, J lost 6 bases, and 11 bases lay in between.

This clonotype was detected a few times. CDR3 protein: CASSGGEGTDTQYF. As DNA, the CDR3 is TGTGCCAGCAGTGGTGGAGAGGGCACAGATACGCAGTATTTT. The chain joins TRBV2 to TRBJ2-3, with D hard to call. In germline, CDR1 is SNHLY, CDR2 FYNNEI. Deletions cut 4 bases from V and 1 base from J, with 9 bases between. The length of the CDR3 is 14 residues.

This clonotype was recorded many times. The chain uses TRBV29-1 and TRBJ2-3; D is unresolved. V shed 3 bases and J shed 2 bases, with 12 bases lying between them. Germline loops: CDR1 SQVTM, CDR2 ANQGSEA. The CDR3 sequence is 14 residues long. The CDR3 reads CSVERDALTDTQYF. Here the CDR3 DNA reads TGCAGCGTTGAGAGAGATGCACTCACAGATACGCAGTATTTT.

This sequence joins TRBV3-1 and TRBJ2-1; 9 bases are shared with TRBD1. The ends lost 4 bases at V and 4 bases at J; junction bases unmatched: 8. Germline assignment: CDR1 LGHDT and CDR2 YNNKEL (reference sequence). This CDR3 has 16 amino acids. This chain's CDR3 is CASSPLGTGWYNEQFF. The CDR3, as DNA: TGTGCCAGCAGCCCCCTTGGGACAGGGTGGTACAATGAGCAGTTCTTC.

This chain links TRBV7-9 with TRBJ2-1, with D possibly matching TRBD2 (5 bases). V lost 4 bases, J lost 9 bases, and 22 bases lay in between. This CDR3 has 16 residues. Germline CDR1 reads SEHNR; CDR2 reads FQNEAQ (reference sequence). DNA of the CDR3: TGTGCCAGCAGCTCACCTTCAACTGGGCTAGCAGGTGAGCAGTTCTTC. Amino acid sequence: CASSSPSTGLAGEQFF.

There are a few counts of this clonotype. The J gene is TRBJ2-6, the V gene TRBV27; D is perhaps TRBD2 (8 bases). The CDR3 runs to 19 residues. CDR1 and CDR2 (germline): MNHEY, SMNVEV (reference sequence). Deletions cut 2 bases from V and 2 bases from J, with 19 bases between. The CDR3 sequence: CASSLRFNRGLAGANVLTF. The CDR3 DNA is TGTGCCAGCAGTTTACGGTTTAACAGGGGACTAGCTGGGGCCAACGTCCTGACTTTC.

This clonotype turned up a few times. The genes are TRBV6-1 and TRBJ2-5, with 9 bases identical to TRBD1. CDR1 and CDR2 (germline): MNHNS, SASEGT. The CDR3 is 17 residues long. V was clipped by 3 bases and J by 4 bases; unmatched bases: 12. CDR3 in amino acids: CASSEGSGTGLRETQYF. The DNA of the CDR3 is TGTGCCAGCAGTGAGGGATCCGGGACAGGGCTAAGAGAGACCCAGTACTTC.

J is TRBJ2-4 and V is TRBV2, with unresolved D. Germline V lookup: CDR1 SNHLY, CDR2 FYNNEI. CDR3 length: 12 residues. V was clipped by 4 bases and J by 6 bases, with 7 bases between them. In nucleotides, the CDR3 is TGTGCCAGCAGTGCCCCGGTAAACATTCAGTACTTC. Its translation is CASSAPVNIQYF.

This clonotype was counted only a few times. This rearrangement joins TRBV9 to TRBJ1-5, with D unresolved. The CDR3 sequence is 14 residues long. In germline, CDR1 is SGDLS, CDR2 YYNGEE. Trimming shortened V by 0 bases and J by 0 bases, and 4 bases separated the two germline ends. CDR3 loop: CASSVGYSNQPQHF. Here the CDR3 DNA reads TGTGCCAGCAGCGTAGGTTATAGCAATCAGCCCCAGCATTTT.

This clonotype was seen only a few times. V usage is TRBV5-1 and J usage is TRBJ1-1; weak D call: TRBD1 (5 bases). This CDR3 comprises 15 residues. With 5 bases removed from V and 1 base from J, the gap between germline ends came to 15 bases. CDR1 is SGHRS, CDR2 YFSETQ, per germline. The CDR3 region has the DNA TGCGCCAGCAGAAACCCCGGGACGACGAACACTGAAGCTTTCTTT. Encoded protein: CASRNPGTTNTEAFF.

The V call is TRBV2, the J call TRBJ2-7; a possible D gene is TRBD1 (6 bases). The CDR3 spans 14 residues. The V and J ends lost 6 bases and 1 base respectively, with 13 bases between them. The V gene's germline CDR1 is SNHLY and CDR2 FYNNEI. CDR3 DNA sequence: TGTGCCAGCAGGACCGAGACAGGTTCCTACGAGCAGTACTTC. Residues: CASRTETGSYEQYF.

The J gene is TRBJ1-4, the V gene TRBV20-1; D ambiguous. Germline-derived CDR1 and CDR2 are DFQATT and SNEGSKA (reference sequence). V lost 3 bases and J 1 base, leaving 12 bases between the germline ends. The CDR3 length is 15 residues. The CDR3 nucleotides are TGCAGTGCTAGTTCCAGTCCTTTAACTAATGAAAAACTGTTTTTT. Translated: CSASSSPLTNEKLFF.

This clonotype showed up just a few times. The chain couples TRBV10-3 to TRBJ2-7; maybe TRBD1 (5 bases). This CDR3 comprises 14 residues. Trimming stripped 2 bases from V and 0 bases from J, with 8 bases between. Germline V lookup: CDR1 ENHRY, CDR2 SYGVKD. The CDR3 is CAISETGSSYEQYF. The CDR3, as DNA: TGTGCCATCAGTGAGACAGGTTCCTCCTACGAGCAGTACTTC.

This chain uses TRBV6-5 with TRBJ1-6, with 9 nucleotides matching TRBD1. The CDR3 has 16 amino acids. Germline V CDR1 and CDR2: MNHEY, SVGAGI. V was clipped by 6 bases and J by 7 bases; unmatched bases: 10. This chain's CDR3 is CASSRRGQGDNSPLHF. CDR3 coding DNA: TGTGCCAGCAGCCGCCGGGGACAGGGTGACAATTCACCCCTCCACTTT.

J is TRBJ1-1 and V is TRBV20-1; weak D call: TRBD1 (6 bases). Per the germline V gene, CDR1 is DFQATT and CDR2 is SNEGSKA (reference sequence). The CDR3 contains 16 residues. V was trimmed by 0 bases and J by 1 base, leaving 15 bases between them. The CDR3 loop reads CSARDRRGQTNTEAFF. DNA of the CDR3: TGCAGTGCTAGAGATCGACGGGGGCAAACGAACACTGAAGCTTTCTTT.

CDR3 DNA: TGTGCCACCAGTGACCGGACAGGGAATCAGCCCCAGCATTTT. As protein: CATSDRTGNQPQHF. The J gene is TRBJ1-5, the V gene TRBV24-1; TRBD1 aligns across 8 bases. CDR1 and CDR2 from the germline V gene are KGHDR and SFDVKD. V was clipped by 4 bases and J by 4 bases; unmatched bases: 2. The CDR3 consists of 14 residues.

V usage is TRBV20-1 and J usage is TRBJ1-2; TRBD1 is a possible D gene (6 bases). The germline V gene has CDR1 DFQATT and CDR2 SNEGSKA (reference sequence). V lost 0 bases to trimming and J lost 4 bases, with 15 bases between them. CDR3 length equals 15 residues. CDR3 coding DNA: TGCAGTGCTAGAGAGGGGGAGGACAGAGCCTATGGCTACACCTTC. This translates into CSAREGEDRAYGYTF.

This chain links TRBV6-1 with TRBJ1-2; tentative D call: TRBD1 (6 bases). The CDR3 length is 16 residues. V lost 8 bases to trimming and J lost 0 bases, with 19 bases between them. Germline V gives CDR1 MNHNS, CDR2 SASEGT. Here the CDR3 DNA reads TGTGCCAGCTTACCACGGGACACCTACCCTAACTATGGCTACACCTTC. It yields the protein CASLPRDTYPNYGYTF.

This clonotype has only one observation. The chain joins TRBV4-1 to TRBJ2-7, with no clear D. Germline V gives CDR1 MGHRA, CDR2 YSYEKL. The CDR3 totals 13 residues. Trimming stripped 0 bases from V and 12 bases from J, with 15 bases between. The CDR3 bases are TGCGCCAGCAGCCAAGATCAGTCAGATGCGCCGTACTTC. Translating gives CASSQDQSDAPYF.

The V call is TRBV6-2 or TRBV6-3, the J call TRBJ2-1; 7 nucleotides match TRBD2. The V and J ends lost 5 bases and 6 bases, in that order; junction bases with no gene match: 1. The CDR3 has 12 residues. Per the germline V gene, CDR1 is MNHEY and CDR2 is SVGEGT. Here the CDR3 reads CASSRLANEQFF. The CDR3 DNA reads TGTGCCAGCAGTCGACTAGCCAATGAGCAGTTCTTC.

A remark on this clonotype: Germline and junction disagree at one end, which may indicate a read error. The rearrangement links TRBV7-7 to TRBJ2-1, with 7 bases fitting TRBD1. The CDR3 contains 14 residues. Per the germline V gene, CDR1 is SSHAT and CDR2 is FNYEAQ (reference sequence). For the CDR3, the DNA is TGTGCTAGCAGCCCAGTGGGACAGTTCAATGAGCAGTTCTTC. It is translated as CASSPVGQFNEQFF.

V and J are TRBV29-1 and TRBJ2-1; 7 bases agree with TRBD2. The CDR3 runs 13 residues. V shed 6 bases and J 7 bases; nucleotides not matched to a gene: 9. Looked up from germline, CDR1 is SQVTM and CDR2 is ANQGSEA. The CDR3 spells CSVGGRAFNEQFF. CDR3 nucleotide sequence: TGCAGCGTGGGGGGGAGGGCCTTTAATGAGCAGTTCTTC.

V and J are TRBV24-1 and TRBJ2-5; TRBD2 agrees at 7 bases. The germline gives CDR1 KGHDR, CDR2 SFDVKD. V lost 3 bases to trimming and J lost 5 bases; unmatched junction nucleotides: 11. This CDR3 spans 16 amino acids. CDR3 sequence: CATSDTRGDLGETQYF. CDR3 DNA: TGTGCCACCAGTGATACCCGGGGGGACTTAGGGGAGACCCAGTACTTC.

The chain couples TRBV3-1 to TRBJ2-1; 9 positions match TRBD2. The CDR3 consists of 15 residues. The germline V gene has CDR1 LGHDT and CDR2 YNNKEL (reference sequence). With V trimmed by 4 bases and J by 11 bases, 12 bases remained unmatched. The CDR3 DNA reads TGTGCCAGCAGCCGGGAGGCTAGCGGGAAGGGCAAGCAGTTCTTC. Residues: CASSREASGKGKQFF.

CDR3 in DNA: TGTGCCAGCAGCTCTGACCGGCCCTCCTACGAGCAGTACTTC. Amino acid sequence: CASSSDRPSYEQYF. The chain carries TRBV7-9 and TRBJ2-7; D ambiguous. Trimming took off 4 bases at V and 0 bases at J, with 10 bases between the two ends. CDR1 and CDR2 from the germline V gene are SEHNR and FQNEAQ (reference sequence). The CDR3 is 14 amino acids. The variable domain in full, with the rest retrieved from reference TRBV7-9 and TRBJ2-7, is DTGVSQNPRHKITKRGQNVTFRCDPISEHNRLYWYRQTLGQGPEFLTYFQNEAQLEKSRLLSDRFSAERPKGSFSTLEIQRTEQGDSAMYLCASSSDRPSYEQYFGPGTRLTVT.